This T cell receptor (beta chain) is from a study of PD-1 blockade in mismatch repair-deficient tumors. This clone was counted a single time. The repertoire was sequenced with immunoSEQ multiplex PCR; TCRdb's copy has only in-frame clones and lacks some. The table includes around 51,000 clones, 81% detected once. The V and J ends lost 5 bases and 0 bases respectively, with 10 bases between them. CDR3 length equals 14 residues. Germline loops: CDR1 SGHTA, CDR2 FQGNSA. The specimen comprised peripheral blood, sampled around 19 weeks after starting pembrolizumab. V gene TRBV7-2 combines with J gene TRBJ1-2; no clear D gene. The receptor was isolated from an adult with mismatch repair-deficient cancer. The CDR3 DNA sequence: TGTGCCAGCAGCCTCTTTCTCGCTAACTATGGCTACACCTTC. This sequence encodes CASSLFLANYGYTF.